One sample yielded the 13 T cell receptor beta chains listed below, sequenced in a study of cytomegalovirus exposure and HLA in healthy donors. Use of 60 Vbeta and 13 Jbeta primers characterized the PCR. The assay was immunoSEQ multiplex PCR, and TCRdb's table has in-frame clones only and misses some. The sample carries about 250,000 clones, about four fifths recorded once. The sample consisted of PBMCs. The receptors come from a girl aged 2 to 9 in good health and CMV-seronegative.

Here the CDR3 DNA reads TGTGCCAGCAGCTTAGCGCTAGCGGAGACGCGTTTCTTC. Protein product: CASSLALAETRFF. The V and J genes are TRBV7-8 and TRBJ2-1, with TRBD2 identical over 7 bases. Germline assignment: CDR1 SGHVS and CDR2 FQNEAQ. This CDR3 has 13 residues. The trim removed 0 bases at V and 16 bases at J, leaving 9 bases unmatched.

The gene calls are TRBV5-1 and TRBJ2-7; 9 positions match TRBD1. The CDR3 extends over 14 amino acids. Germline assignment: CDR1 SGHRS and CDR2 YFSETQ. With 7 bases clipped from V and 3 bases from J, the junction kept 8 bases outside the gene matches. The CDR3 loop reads CASRRGTGYYEQYF. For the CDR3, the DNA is TGCGCCAGCCGGAGAGGGACAGGGTACTACGAGCAGTACTTC.

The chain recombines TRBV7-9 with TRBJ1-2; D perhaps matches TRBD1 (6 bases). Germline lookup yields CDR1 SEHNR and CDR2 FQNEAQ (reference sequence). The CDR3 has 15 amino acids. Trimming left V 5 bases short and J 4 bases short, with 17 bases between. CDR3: CASSQRQVFLYGYTF. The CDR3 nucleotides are TGTGCCAGCAGCCAACGACAGGTCTTCCTCTATGGCTACACCTTC.

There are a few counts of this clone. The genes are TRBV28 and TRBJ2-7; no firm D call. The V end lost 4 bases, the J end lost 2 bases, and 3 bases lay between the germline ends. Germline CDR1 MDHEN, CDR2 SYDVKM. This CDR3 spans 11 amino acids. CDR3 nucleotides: TGTGCCAGCAGTTCAACCTACGAGCAGTACTTC. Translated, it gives CASSSTYEQYF.

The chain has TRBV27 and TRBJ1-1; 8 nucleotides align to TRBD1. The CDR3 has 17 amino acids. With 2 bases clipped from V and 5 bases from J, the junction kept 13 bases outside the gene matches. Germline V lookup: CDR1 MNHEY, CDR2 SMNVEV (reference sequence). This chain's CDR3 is CASSLGFAGGVSTEAFF. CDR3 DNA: TGTGCCAGCAGTTTAGGGTTCGCAGGGGGCGTCAGTACTGAAGCTTTCTTT.

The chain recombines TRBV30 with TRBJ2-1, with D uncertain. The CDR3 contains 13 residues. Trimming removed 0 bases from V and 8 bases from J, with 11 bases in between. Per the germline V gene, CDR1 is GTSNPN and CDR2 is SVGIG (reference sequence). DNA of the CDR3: TGTGCCTGGAGTGTAGGTACTATCGATGAGCAGTTCTTC. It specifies CAWSVGTIDEQFF.

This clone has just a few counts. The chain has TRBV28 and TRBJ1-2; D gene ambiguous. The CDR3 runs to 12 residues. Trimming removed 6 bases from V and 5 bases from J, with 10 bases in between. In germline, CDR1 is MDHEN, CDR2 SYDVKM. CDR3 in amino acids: CASRGSKYGYTF. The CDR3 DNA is TGTGCCAGCAGGGGGAGTAAATATGGCTACACCTTC.

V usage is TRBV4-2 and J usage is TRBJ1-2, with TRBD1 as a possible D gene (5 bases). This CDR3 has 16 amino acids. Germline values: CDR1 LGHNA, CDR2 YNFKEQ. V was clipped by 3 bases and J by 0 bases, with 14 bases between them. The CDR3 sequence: CASSHLQGDSNYGYTF. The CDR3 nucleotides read TGTGCCAGCAGCCACCTTCAGGGTGATTCTAACTATGGCTACACCTTC.

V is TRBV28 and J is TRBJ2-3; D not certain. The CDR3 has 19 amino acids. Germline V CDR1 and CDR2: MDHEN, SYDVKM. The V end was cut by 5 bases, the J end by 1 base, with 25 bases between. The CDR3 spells CASSVPFGNSIPGTDTQYF. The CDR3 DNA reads TGTGCCAGCAGTGTTCCGTTTGGTAATAGTATCCCCGGCACAGATACGCAGTATTTT.

The CDR3: CASSFLTGFNTGELFF. In DNA form, the CDR3 reads TGTGCCAGCAGTTTCCTTACAGGGTTTAACACCGGGGAGCTGTTTTTT. This rearrangement joins TRBV9 to TRBJ2-2, with D maybe TRBD1 (6 bases). This CDR3 has 16 amino acids. Trimming took 5 bases from V and 2 from J, leaving 16 bases between them. Germline V CDR1 and CDR2: SGDLS, YYNGEE.

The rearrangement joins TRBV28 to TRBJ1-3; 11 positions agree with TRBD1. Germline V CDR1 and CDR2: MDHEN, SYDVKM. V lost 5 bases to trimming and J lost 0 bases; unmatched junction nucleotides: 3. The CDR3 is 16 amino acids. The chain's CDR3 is CASSPGQGVSGNTIYF. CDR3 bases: TGTGCCAGCAGTCCGGGACAGGGGGTCTCTGGAAACACCATATATTTT.

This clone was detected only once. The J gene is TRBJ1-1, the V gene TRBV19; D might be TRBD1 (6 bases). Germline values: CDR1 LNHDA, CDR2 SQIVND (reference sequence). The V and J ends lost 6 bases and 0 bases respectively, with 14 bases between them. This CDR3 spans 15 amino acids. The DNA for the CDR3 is TGTGCCAGTAGCCGGGGGCGGGAGATGAACACTGAAGCTTTCTTT. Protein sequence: CASSRGREMNTEAFF.

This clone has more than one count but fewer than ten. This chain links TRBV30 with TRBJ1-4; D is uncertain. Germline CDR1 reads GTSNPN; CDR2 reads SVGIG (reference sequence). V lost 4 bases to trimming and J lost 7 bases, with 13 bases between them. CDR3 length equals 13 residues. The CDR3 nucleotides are TGTGCCTGGACGCGGGAATCGGGTGAAAAACTGTTTTTT. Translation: CAWTRESGEKLFF.